Listed below are T cell receptor beta chains from one sample, sequenced in a study of blood T cell repertoires in COVID-19. Some clones are missing from TCRdb's copy, which holds only in-frame ones; the method was immunoSEQ multiplex PCR. This repertoire shows over 250,000 clones, around nine tenths found once; its top ten account for 2% to 2.5%. The sample was peripheral blood. The source of these receptors is a man aged 45 to 65 with acute or convalescent COVID-19. CDR3s include the opening cysteine and the closing phenylalanine or tryptophan.

>TRBV11-2|TRBJ1-2
CASSPAGSYGYTF
>TRBV30|TRBJ1-1
CAWSVRERWNTEAFF
>TRBV15|TRBJ1-2
CATSRDRTGALGYGYTF
>TRBV4-1|TRBJ2-7
CASSQDRDSYEQYF
>TRBV3-1/TRBV3-2|TRBJ2-2
CASSLGTIATGELFF
>TRBV7-2|TRBJ1-4
CASSQGPGQGYEKLFF
>TRBV14|TRBJ2-2
CASSWQGLSGELFF
>TRBV24-1|TRBJ2-7
CATSEGGTGSREQYF
>TRBV5-5|TRBJ2-5
CASSLTDQETQYF
>TRBV3-1/TRBV3-2|TRBJ1-5
CASSLQANQPQHF
>TRBV3-1/TRBV3-2|TRBJ2-3
CASSDTSGGADTQYF
>TRBV3-1/TRBV3-2|TRBJ2-7
CANSQDWGLPYEQYF
>TRBV19|TRBJ2-7
CASSGTGVGEQYF
>TRBV11-2|TRBJ2-3
CASSLAPSRRVDTQYF
>TRBV19|TRBJ2-1
CASRPQTSRNEQFF
>TRBV6-6|TRBJ2-5
CASSRGGHSETQYF
>TRBV6-6|TRBJ2-7
CASSYSRYEQYF
>TRBV30|TRBJ1-6
CAWSVLQDLHF
>TRBV30|TRBJ1-4
CAWETGGREKLFF
>TRBV27|TRBJ1-1
CATRPQGGNTEAFF
>TRBV28|TRBJ1-6
CASSSGQRSYNSPLHF
>TRBV6-5|TRBJ2-3
CASSTGGTDTQYF
>TRBV5-1|TRBJ2-2
CASSSTDANTGELFF
>TRBV30|TRBJ2-3
CAWGLGLLTDTQYF
>TRBV6-6|TRBJ2-5
CASSFSRGQETQYF
>TRBV7-2|TRBJ2-1
CASSILAGGPDEQFF
>TRBV15|TRBJ1-2
CATSRGLFGDYGYTF
>TRBV3-1/TRBV3-2|TRBJ1-2
CASSQEPGQSYGYTF
>TRBV18|TRBJ1-3
CASSPNHAVWDTIYF
>TRBV5-1|TRBJ1-3
CASGQGIGSANTIYF
>TRBV11-2|TRBJ1-6
CASSLDIRSPLHF
>TRBV12-3/TRBV12-4|TRBJ1-2
CASSLETESGYTF
>TRBV13|TRBJ1-1
CASSLLPGGTTEAFF
>TRBV11-2|TRBJ2-2
CASSPRGGSFTGELFF
>TRBV30|TRBJ1-6
CAWSRRPGGSNSPLHF
>TRBV18|TRBJ1-5
CASSRGRDQPQHF
>TRBV2|TRBJ2-1
CASSGQVSGEQFF
>TRBV6-5|TRBJ2-5
CASSRTSSETQYF
>TRBV6-5|TRBJ1-4
CASSFTRGRTPEKLFF
>TRBV18|TRBJ2-3
CASSPYTDTQYF
>TRBV27|TRBJ2-2
CASSLTGRGTGELFF
>TRBV7-9|TRBJ2-7
CASSSLTGGEQYF
>TRBV19|TRBJ2-7
CASSIRTGGTYEQYF
>TRBV5-4|TRBJ2-7
CASSSGTSGQEQYF
>TRBV5-1|TRBJ2-1
CASSLERGGALQQFF